This entry features one TCR beta chain sequence. Its antigen is unknown. Only in-frame clones appear in the TCRdb table, and some are missing; sequencing was by immunoSEQ multiplex PCR. The sample lists tens of thousands of clones; over 85% were seen once. This sample was taken from a study of graft-versus-host responses after intestinal transplantation. In the study overall: Recipients obtained multivisceral, liver-intestinal, or isolated intestinal transplants.

The CDR3 is 19 amino acids. The V segment lost 4 bases and the J segment 2 bases; nucleotides outside the gene matches: 9. Germline lookup yields CDR1 SEHNR and CDR2 FQNEAQ (reference sequence). General study findings and limits: GvH clones occurred in recipient marrow; some first appeared in ileum or blood. Early post-transplant HvG declines were associated with peak circulating GvH clone levels.

The sample here was unstimulated CD8+ T cells sorted from spleen or lymph node cells, taken before intestinal transplant. The V gene is TRBV7-9, the J gene TRBJ2-1; 15 bases match TRBD2. The sequence was collected from a human donor who received an intestinal transplant. The CDR3 nucleotides read TGTGCCAGCAGCTCTGGGACTAGCGGGAGGATCCTTACCTACAATGAGCAGTTCTTC. Its protein is CASSSGTSGRILTYNEQFF.